This is a list of T cell receptor beta chains from one sample in a study of Graves' ophthalmopathy and Graves' hyperthyroidism. TCRdb ran MiXCR on the multiplex PCR reads and lists one entry per CDR3 protein. The sample includes about 220,000 distinct CDR3 sequences, roughly 21% of them seen just once. Sample: peripheral blood. The receptors stem from a woman aged 45-65 years with Graves' ophthalmopathy. Both conserved end residues are trimmed from each CDR3. The order of the fields is J gene, V gene, CDR3 protein.

J: TRBJ2-6; V: TRBV28; CDR3: ASRLGGVGANVLT
J: TRBJ2-7; V: TRBV19; CDR3: ASSMRGPYEQY
J: TRBJ1-1; V: TRBV12-3/TRBV12-4; CDR3: ASSLAEGGNEAF
J: TRBJ1-4; V: TRBV25-1; CDR3: ASSGVGVEKLF
J: TRBJ2-7; V: TRBV18; CDR3: ASSQGLAGWNEQY
J: TRBJ1-6; V: TRBV20-1; CDR3: SASRDTDSPLH
J: TRBJ1-5; V: TRBV30; CDR3: AWSVGTGDQPQH
J: TRBJ2-5; V: TRBV20-1; CDR3: SARRLAGDAETQY
J: TRBJ2-2; V: TRBV20-1; CDR3: SARSHAGGYTGELF
J: TRBJ2-5; V: TRBV6-5; CDR3: ASSSTRGGETQY
J: TRBJ2-7; V: TRBV24-1; CDR3: ATSDTRTGYEQY
J: TRBJ1-2; V: TRBV20-1; CDR3: SASPAANYGYT
J: TRBJ2-5; V: TRBV7-9; CDR3: ASSPGPTYQETQY
J: TRBJ2-7; V: TRBV30; CDR3: AWNGGPLPYEQY
J: TRBJ2-5; V: TRBV6-2/TRBV6-3; CDR3: ASGDRAETQY
J: TRBJ2-7; V: TRBV7-6; CDR3: ASSRAGFSYEQY
J: TRBJ2-5; V: TRBV5-1; CDR3: ASSLGPQGDQETQY
J: TRBJ1-1; V: TRBV19; CDR3: ASTVSMNTEAF
J: TRBJ2-7; V: TRBV12-3/TRBV12-4; CDR3: ASSLTGYEQY
J: TRBJ1-1; V: TRBV12-3/TRBV12-4; CDR3: ASSPEGGATEAF
J: TRBJ1-2; V: TRBV24-1; CDR3: ATSDSGLNYGYT
J: TRBJ2-4; V: TRBV7-3; CDR3: ASSPSSDSLAKNIQY
J: TRBJ2-7; V: TRBV24-1; CDR3: ATGPGGGYEQY
J: TRBJ1-5; V: TRBV11-2; CDR3: ASSLNSGISNQPQH
J: TRBJ2-5; V: TRBV12-5; CDR3: ASGTSEKETQY
J: TRBJ2-5; V: TRBV5-5; CDR3: ASSRQGMYQETQY
J: TRBJ1-2; V: TRBV11-2; CDR3: ASSAGPGVYGYT
J: TRBJ2-7; V: TRBV6-5; CDR3: ASSRQSTYEQY
J: TRBJ2-4; V: TRBV12-3/TRBV12-4; CDR3: ASSPSTGQDIQY
J: TRBJ2-4; V: TRBV7-2; CDR3: ASSGGIAKNIQY